The 29 T cell receptor beta chains in this list originate from one sample, sequenced in a study of T cell responses to AZD1222 COVID-19 vaccine. Clones were sequenced by immunoSEQ multiplex PCR, and TCRdb holds only the in-frame ones, with some missing. There are about 110,000 clones in the sample; approximately 89% occur only once, and about 3% lies in the top ten. This specimen consisted of peripheral blood, obtained on day 0 of MenACWY control vaccination. Receptors were obtained from an adult in good health.

The CDR3 spells CAWSAGGPYQPQHF. The DNA for the CDR3 is TGTGCCTGGAGTGCGGGGGGGCCCTATCAGCCCCAGCATTTT. The rearrangement uses TRBV30 and TRBJ1-5, with D possibly being TRBD1 (6 bases). The V gene lost 1 base and the J gene lost 5 bases, with 12 bases spanning the gap. Germline V gives CDR1 GTSNPN, CDR2 SVGIG (reference sequence). The CDR3 length is 14 residues.

The V call is TRBV5-1, the J call TRBJ2-5; weak D call: TRBD1 (5 bases). Per the germline V gene, CDR1 is SGHRS and CDR2 is YFSETQ. The CDR3 loop spans 14 amino acids. V was pared by 4 bases and J by 2 bases, with 12 bases between. The CDR3 nucleotides read TGCGCCAGCAGCCCGGTGCCAGGGCAAGAGACCCAGTACTTC. Its translation is CASSPVPGQETQYF.

V and J are TRBV7-3 and TRBJ2-2, with D perhaps matching TRBD2 (6 bases). There are 15 residues in the CDR3. Germline lookup yields CDR1 SGHTA and CDR2 FQGTGA. V was clipped by 0 bases and J by 7 bases, with 12 bases between them. The CDR3 DNA sequence: TGTGCCAGCAGCTTAACGACATTGGGAGGCGGGGAGCTGTTTTTT. Translated: CASSLTTLGGGELFF.

This chain uses TRBV24-1 with TRBJ1-4, with 11 positions matching TRBD1. CDR1 is KGHDR, CDR2 SFDVKD, per germline. V lost 3 bases and J lost 8; bases outside the gene matches: 7. The CDR3 consists of 16 residues. CDR3: CATSDPGQGAGEKLFF. The CDR3 bases are TGTGCCACCAGTGATCCTGGACAGGGGGCTGGAGAAAAACTGTTTTTT.

This clone has only a few counts. V is TRBV9 and J is TRBJ2-1; TRBD2 matches at 12 bases. Germline loops: CDR1 SGDLS, CDR2 YYNGEE. J gave up 3 bases and V 4 bases, and 14 bases lay outside the gene matches. CDR3 length: 19 residues. CDR3 sequence (DNA): TGTGCCAGCAGCAACCCTCGTTCGGCTAGCGGGGGGGACTACAATGAGCAGTTCTTC. Translating it yields CASSNPRSASGGDYNEQFF.

The chain carries TRBV5-1 and TRBJ2-2, with D tentatively TRBD2 (6 bases). The CDR3 is made up of 13 amino acids. V was clipped by 7 bases and J by 6 bases, with 13 bases between them. CDR1 and CDR2 from the germline V gene are SGHRS and YFSETQ. The CDR3 loop is CASGGSSAGELFF. The CDR3 region has the DNA TGCGCCAGCGGAGGATCTAGCGCCGGGGAGCTGTTTTTT.

The V gene is TRBV5-1, the J gene TRBJ1-2, with D possibly being TRBD1 (5 bases). The V end lost 5 bases, the J end lost 8 bases, and 16 bases lay between the germline ends. The CDR3 spans 13 residues. Germline V lookup: CDR1 SGHRS, CDR2 YFSETQ. The CDR3 sequence is CASRLDGHEGYTF. The CDR3 DNA sequence: TGCGCCAGCAGACTGGACGGACACGAGGGCTACACCTTC.

The rearrangement joins TRBV15 to TRBJ2-3; D is uncertain. Trimming removed 6 bases at V and 4 bases at J, with 11 bases between. Germline CDR1 reads LNHNV; CDR2 reads YYDKDF (reference sequence). The CDR3 spans 13 residues. The CDR3 region is CATRPSGADTQYF. The CDR3 coding sequence is TGTGCCACCAGGCCTAGTGGGGCAGATACGCAGTATTTT.

The chain combines TRBV24-1 with TRBJ1-5, with D hard to call. CDR3 size: 14 residues. V was clipped by 1 base and J by 5 bases, with 8 bases between them. Per the germline V gene, CDR1 is KGHDR and CDR2 is SFDVKD. The CDR3 nucleotides read TGTGCCACCAGTGATTTTACCAGAGATCAGCCCCAGCATTTT. Protein: CATSDFTRDQPQHF.

The chain couples TRBV4-2 to TRBJ2-1; 11 bases line up with TRBD2. Per germline, CDR1 LGHNA and CDR2 YNFKEQ. The CDR3 loop spans 16 amino acids. V was clipped by 4 bases and J by 4 bases; unmatched bases: 6. The CDR3: CASSPVLAGDYNEQFF. CDR3 DNA sequence: TGTGCCAGCAGCCCAGTACTAGCGGGGGATTACAATGAGCAGTTCTTC.

The chain employs TRBV18 and TRBJ1-5; D possibly corresponds to TRBD1 (6 bases). Trimming took 1 base from V and 5 from J, leaving 12 bases between them. CDR3 length equals 15 residues. Germline V lookup: CDR1 KGHSH, CDR2 LQKENI. CDR3 coding DNA: TGTGCCAGCTCACCACAACAGGGAAGCGATCAGCCCCAGCATTTT. As protein: CASSPQQGSDQPQHF.

The chain combines TRBV30 with TRBJ1-6; D possibly corresponds to TRBD1 (5 bases). The germline V gene has CDR1 GTSNPN and CDR2 SVGIG (reference sequence). V shed 0 bases and J shed 8 bases, with 17 bases lying between them. This CDR3 is 16 amino acids long. The chain's CDR3 is CAWSVWAGRTYSPLHF. CDR3 in DNA: TGTGCCTGGAGTGTATGGGCAGGCCGGACATATTCACCCCTCCACTTT.

The chain employs TRBV11-1 and TRBJ2-7; possible D gene TRBD1, 6 bases. The CDR3 covers 16 residues. Germline-derived CDR1 and CDR2 are SGHAT and FQDESV (reference sequence). Trimming cost V 1 base and J 5 bases, with 18 bases left between them. The CDR3 is CASSLEFWSGVDEQYF. CDR3 nucleotide sequence: TGTGCCAGCAGCTTAGAATTTTGGTCAGGGGTCGACGAGCAGTACTTC.

The genes are TRBV29-1 and TRBJ1-3, with D unclear. CDR3 size: 11 residues. The V end lost 7 bases, the J end lost 4 bases, and 8 bases lay between the germline ends. Germline assignment: CDR1 SQVTM and CDR2 ANQGSEA. CDR3 sequence (DNA): TGCAGCGCCGTGAGGGGAAACACCATATATTTT. It yields the protein CSAVRGNTIYF.

The genes are TRBV28 and TRBJ2-3; D remains unclear. V lost 2 bases and J 2 bases, leaving 8 bases between the germline ends. Germline V gives CDR1 MDHEN, CDR2 SYDVKM. The CDR3 is made up of 14 amino acids. The chain's CDR3 is CASSLRQTTDTQYF. CDR3 DNA sequence: TGTGCCAGCAGTTTACGGCAGACCACAGATACGCAGTATTTT.

The V and J genes are TRBV7-9 and TRBJ2-1; weak D call: TRBD1 (5 bases). V dropped 5 bases and J dropped 9 bases, with 14 bases sitting between them. CDR1 and CDR2 from the germline V gene are SEHNR and FQNEAQ (reference sequence). The CDR3 loop spans 13 amino acids. CDR3 region: CASSILGVVEQFF. CDR3 in DNA: TGTGCCAGCAGCATATTAGGGGTAGTTGAGCAGTTCTTC.

The sample holds one count of this clone. This chain connects TRBV28 to TRBJ1-5, with D unclear. Germline loops: CDR1 MDHEN, CDR2 SYDVKM. V was pared by 6 bases and J by 11 bases, with 23 bases between. This CDR3 contains 15 residues. CDR3 region: CASSPAPLGSQAQHF. CDR3 DNA: TGTGCCAGCAGCCCCGCCCCCCTGGGCTCCCAGGCCCAGCATTTT.

This clone was observed once. V is TRBV10-1 and J is TRBJ2-5; TRBD2 is a possible D gene (6 bases). In germline, CDR1 is WNHNN, CDR2 SYGVQD (reference sequence). V was shortened by 4 bases and J by 2 bases, with 8 bases between the two germline ends. The CDR3 contains 13 residues. This CDR3 is CASSAGGQETQYF. DNA for the CDR3: TGCGCCAGCAGTGCAGGAGGGCAAGAGACCCAGTACTTC.

The chain recombines TRBV6-5 with TRBJ1-2; D may be TRBD1 (5 bases). V lost 5 bases and J lost 5, with 12 bases in between. This CDR3 has 13 amino acids. Germline CDR1 and CDR2: MNHEY and SVGAGI. CDR3 sequence reads: CASSPRGEYGYTF. CDR3 in DNA: TGTGCCAGCAGTCCTCGGGGCGAATATGGCTACACCTTC.

As regards this clone: This likely reflects a read error, since a far larger clone is one base away. The chain carries TRBV7-3 and TRBJ2-7; 7 bases fit TRBD1. CDR3 length: 13 residues. Germline CDR1 reads SGHTA; CDR2 reads FQGTGA. Losses at the gene ends were 3 bases for V and 2 bases for J; bases not matched to a gene: 1. CDR3: CASSFGQAYEQYF. As DNA, the CDR3 is TGTGCCAGCAGCTTCGGACAGGCCTACGAGCAGTACTTC.

The chain has TRBV15 and TRBJ2-3, with D possibly being TRBD1 (6 bases). This CDR3 has 15 residues. V was trimmed by 0 bases and J by 0 bases, leaving 7 bases between them. The V gene's germline CDR1 is LNHNV and CDR2 YYDKDF (reference sequence). The CDR3: CATSREGASTDTQYF. DNA for the CDR3: TGTGCCACCAGCAGAGAGGGGGCAAGCACAGATACGCAGTATTTT.

The chain links TRBV6-5 to TRBJ2-5; D is unclear. The CDR3 consists of 14 residues. Between the trimmed V and J ends, which lost 7 bases and 5 bases, there was a span of 17 bases. Per the germline V gene, CDR1 is MNHEY and CDR2 is SVGAGI. The CDR3 DNA reads TGTGCCAGCACTGGACGACCACGGCTGGAGACCCAGTACTTC. Protein sequence: CASTGRPRLETQYF.

The V gene is TRBV4-1, the J gene TRBJ2-2; tentatively, D is TRBD2 (6 bases). The CDR3 is 15 residues long. The germline CDR1 and CDR2 sequences are MGHRA and YSYEKL. Trimming took off 1 base at V and 3 bases at J, with 9 bases between the two ends. The CDR3 loop reads CASSQGGIYTGELFF. CDR3 bases: TGCGCCAGCAGCCAAGGCGGGATCTACACCGGGGAGCTGTTTTTT.

The J gene is TRBJ2-7, the V gene TRBV28; no definite D call. Germline assignment: CDR1 MDHEN and CDR2 SYDVKM. Trimming pared 3 bases from V and 0 bases from J, leaving 9 bases between. The CDR3 sequence is 14 residues long. DNA of the CDR3: TGTGCCAGCAGTTTGGGTTCCCCCTCCTACGAGCAGTACTTC. As protein: CASSLGSPSYEQYF.

The count of this clone is one. V and J are TRBV7-3 and TRBJ2-6; D may be TRBD1 or TRBD2 (5 bases each). Germline V gives CDR1 SGHTA, CDR2 FQGTGA. This CDR3 has 16 amino acids. Trimming removed 5 bases at V and 0 bases at J, with 11 bases between. The CDR3 nucleotides are TGTGCCAGCAGCGGGGACCGTCGCTCTGGGGCCAACGTCCTGACTTTC. Translating gives CASSGDRRSGANVLTF.

The V gene is TRBV28, the J gene TRBJ1-4, with 8 bases aligning to TRBD1. This CDR3 contains 16 residues. The germline gives CDR1 MDHEN, CDR2 SYDVKM. J was trimmed by 0 bases and V by 5 bases; bases with no gene match: 5. This CDR3 reads CASSRDRGSTNEKLFF. CDR3 DNA: TGTGCCAGCAGTCGTGACAGGGGATCAACTAATGAAAAACTGTTTTTT.

In this sample, this clone turned up once. The CDR3 region has the DNA TGTGCCAGCAGCTTAGCGTCCGGGACAGGGGGTGACACTGAAGCTTTCTTT. Translation: CASSLASGTGGDTEAFF. This chain links TRBV7-6 with TRBJ1-1, with 11 bases that match TRBD1. Germline CDR1 reads SGHVS; CDR2 reads FNYEAQ. Trimming removed 0 bases from V and 3 bases from J; junction bases left unmatched: 6. The CDR3 runs 17 residues.

In this sample, this clone turned up once. The rearrangement links TRBV5-1 to TRBJ2-7; D is possibly TRBD2 (6 bases). CDR1 and CDR2 (germline): SGHRS, YFSETQ. Trimming shortened V by 1 base and J by 3 bases, and 14 bases separated the two germline ends. The CDR3 consists of 15 residues. Here the CDR3 DNA reads TGCGCCAGCAGCTTGTACGAGCGGGCGGGCTACGAGCAGTACTTC. Its protein is CASSLYERAGYEQYF.

The chain recombines TRBV5-1 with TRBJ1-3; tentatively, D is TRBD1 (6 bases). The CDR3 has 13 amino acids. The germline V gene has CDR1 SGHRS and CDR2 YFSETQ. Trimming pared 4 bases from V and 7 bases from J, leaving 12 bases between. The CDR3, as DNA: TGCGCCAGCAGCACTGGACAGACCAACACCATATATTTT. This gives the protein CASSTGQTNTIYF. The complete variable domain, with remaining parts taken from reference TRBV5-1 and TRBJ1-3, reads KAGVTQTPRYLIKTRGQQVTLSCSPISGHRSVSWYQQTPGQGLQFLFEYFSETQRNKGNFPGRFSGRQFSNSRSEMNVSTLELGDSALYLCASSTGQTNTIYFGEGSWLTVV.